These 24 T cell receptor beta chains originate from one sample sequenced in a study of control samples from healthy donors and cancer patients. Clones were sequenced by immunoSEQ multiplex PCR, and TCRdb holds only the in-frame ones, with some missing. The sample records about 120,000 clones, 70% to 90% being singletons. Specimen: PBMCs. The receptor set was obtained from a woman aged 60 to 75 with lung cancer.

This chain joins TRBV29-1 and TRBJ2-1, with 8 positions matching TRBD1. CDR1 and CDR2 (germline): SQVTM, ANQGSEA. The CDR3 is 14 residues long. V lost 7 bases to trimming and J lost 1 base; unmatched junction nucleotides: 6. In DNA form, the CDR3 reads TGCAGCGCCCAAGACAGGGGATCCTACAATGAGCAGTTCTTC. It yields the protein CSAQDRGSYNEQFF.

This clone was detected once. The rearrangement joins TRBV6-5 to TRBJ2-7, with D uncertain. Per germline, CDR1 MNHEY and CDR2 SVGAGI. CDR3 length: 14 amino acids. V was trimmed by 4 bases and J by 0 bases, leaving 10 bases between them. The CDR3, as DNA: TGTGCCAGCAGTTTGGCTCCGAGCTCCTACGAGCAGTACTTC. Translated: CASSLAPSSYEQYF.

The rearrangement uses TRBV5-1 and TRBJ1-4, with 8 bases fitting TRBD1. V trimming: 2 bases; J trimming: 7 bases; junction bases outside the gene matches: 7. The germline CDR1 and CDR2 sequences are SGHRS and YFSETQ. The CDR3 extends over 15 amino acids. DNA of the CDR3: TGCGCCAGCAGCTTTACAGGGGGGCATGGTGAAAAACTGTTTTTT. Protein sequence: CASSFTGGHGEKLFF. Drawing the rest from reference TRBV5-1 and TRBJ1-4, the complete variable domain is KAGVTQTPRYLIKTRGQQVTLSCSPISGHRSVSWYQQTPGQGLQFLFEYFSETQRNKGNFPGRFSGRQFSNSRSEMNVSTLELGDSALYLCASSFTGGHGEKLFFGSGTQLSVL.

The rearrangement links TRBV5-1 to TRBJ2-1, with D possibly matching TRBD1 (5 bases). The CDR3 covers 14 residues. V was clipped by 2 bases and J by 10 bases, with 16 bases between them. Germline V gene sequence: CDR1 SGHRS, CDR2 YFSETQ. CDR3 DNA: TGCGCCAGCAGCTTTCGGGTTATAGCAGGGGAGCAGTTCTTC. It translates to CASSFRVIAGEQFF.

This clone occurred once. The genes are TRBV19 and TRBJ1-5; 8 bases fit TRBD1. V lost 0 bases, J lost 6 bases, and 7 bases stayed unmatched. CDR1 is LNHDA and CDR2 is SQIVND in the germline V gene (reference sequence). This CDR3 spans 16 amino acids. The DNA for the CDR3 is TGTGCCAGTAGTATAGATTGGGACAGGTCCGGTCAGCCCCAGCATTTT. Translated, it gives CASSIDWDRSGQPQHF.

This chain links TRBV4-1 with TRBJ2-5; D is perhaps TRBD2 (6 bases). Germline CDR1 reads MGHRA; CDR2 reads YSYEKL. This CDR3 spans 13 amino acids. The V end was cut by 3 bases, the J end by 2 bases, with 7 bases between. The CDR3 loop is CASSQDYQETQYF. Written as DNA, the CDR3 is TGCGCCAGCAGCCAGGACTATCAAGAGACCCAGTACTTC.

This clone was recorded a few times. The sample carries other DNA sequences with the same CDR3. The rearrangement joins TRBV30 to TRBJ2-5, with no clear D. Germline-derived CDR1 and CDR2 are GTSNPN and SVGIG (reference sequence). This CDR3 has 12 amino acids. V lost 0 bases to trimming and J lost 4 bases, with 6 bases between them. CDR3 sequence reads: CAWSVQGETQYF. The CDR3 DNA follows: TGTGCCTGGAGTGTACAAGGAGAGACCCAGTACTTC.

This clone was seen a few times. This chain connects TRBV19 to TRBJ2-5; 12 bases fit TRBD2. Germline V lookup: CDR1 LNHDA, CDR2 SQIVND (reference sequence). J lost 5 bases, V lost 7 bases, and 5 bases had no gene match. The CDR3 has 14 amino acids. The CDR3, as DNA: TGTGCCAGTACTAGCGGGAGGGCCGGGGAGACCCAGTACTTC. Protein: CASTSGRAGETQYF.

The DNA for the CDR3 is TGTGCCAGCACCCGCTGGGACACTGAAGCTTTCTTT. It is translated as CASTRWDTEAFF. V is TRBV6-6 and J is TRBJ1-1; D not resolved. Trimming cost V 7 bases and J 3 bases, with 9 bases left between them. CDR3 length equals 12 residues. Looked up from germline, CDR1 is MNHNY and CDR2 is SVGAGI (reference sequence).

This chain connects TRBV7-9 to TRBJ2-2, with 13 bases fitting TRBD2. J was trimmed by 4 bases and V by 4 bases; bases with no gene match: 12. Germline V CDR1 and CDR2: SEHNR, FQNEAQ (reference sequence). The CDR3 sequence is 19 residues long. CDR3: CASSSLTSGGPRVTGELFF. CDR3 DNA sequence: TGTGCCAGCAGCTCTTTGACTAGCGGGGGGCCTCGCGTCACCGGGGAGCTGTTTTTT.

The chain employs TRBV9 and TRBJ1-1; D possibly corresponds to TRBD1 (6 bases). Germline V CDR1 and CDR2: SGDLS, YYNGEE. Trimming left V 3 bases short and J 1 base short, with 10 bases between. CDR3 length: 14 amino acids. The DNA of the CDR3 is TGTGCCAGCAGCGCGGGACAATGGAACACTGAAGCTTTCTTT. As protein: CASSAGQWNTEAFF.

The chain has TRBV2 and TRBJ2-2; 7 positions match TRBD1. The J segment lost 5 bases and the V segment lost 4 bases, leaving 7 bases of the junction unmatched. The CDR3 is 15 residues long. Germline values: CDR1 SNHLY, CDR2 FYNNEI. The CDR3 DNA reads as TGTGCCAGCAGTGCGGGACAGCCTCAAACCGGGGAGCTGTTTTTT. This codes for CASSAGQPQTGELFF.

This chain connects TRBV15 to TRBJ2-5, with D tentatively TRBD2 (5 bases). The length of the CDR3 is 15 residues. The germline V gene has CDR1 LNHNV and CDR2 YYDKDF (reference sequence). V gave up 2 bases and J gave up 2 bases, with 12 bases separating them. CDR3 loop: CATSRSTSGQETQYF. Here the CDR3 DNA reads TGTGCCACCAGCAGATCGACGTCGGGGCAAGAGACCCAGTACTTC.

This clone was detected only once. The chain employs TRBV9 and TRBJ2-1, with 11 bases fitting TRBD1. The CDR3 loop spans 16 amino acids. Per germline, CDR1 SGDLS and CDR2 YYNGEE. The ends lost 0 bases at V and 5 bases at J; junction bases unmatched: 4. CDR3 region: CASSVDGTGGNNEQFF. In DNA form, the CDR3 reads TGTGCCAGCAGCGTAGATGGGACAGGGGGGAACAATGAGCAGTTCTTC.

V and J are TRBV2 and TRBJ1-4; D not certain. Trimming cost V 6 bases and J 6 bases, with 14 bases left between them. This CDR3 region has 14 residues. CDR1 SNHLY and CDR2 FYNNEI come from the germline V gene. The CDR3 DNA is TGTGCCAGCAGGGGAAGGGTAGGAGATGAAAAACTGTTTTTT. This encodes CASRGRVGDEKLFF.

This clone is a singleton in its sample. The rearrangement joins TRBV19 to TRBJ2-5; 12 bases match TRBD2. Germline V gene data show CDR1 as LNHDA and CDR2 as SQIVND (reference sequence). With 6 bases clipped from V and 4 bases from J, the junction kept 9 bases outside the gene matches. The CDR3 has 16 amino acids. The CDR3, as DNA: TGTGCCAGTAGCCCGACTAGCGGGAGTATTGGAGAGACCCAGTACTTC. Translated: CASSPTSGSIGETQYF.

This clone occurred a few times. This rearrangement joins TRBV7-2 to TRBJ1-4; no reliable D call. The CDR3 runs 14 residues. Trimming shortened V by 1 base and J by 6 bases, and 9 bases separated the two germline ends. Germline CDR1 and CDR2: SGHTA and FQGNSA. The CDR3 region has the DNA TGTGCCAGCAGCTTAGGTGCGCGGGATGAAAAACTGTTTTTT. This codes for CASSLGARDEKLFF.

The chain uses TRBV30 and TRBJ1-1; D unresolved. The CDR3 spans 11 residues. Germline assignment: CDR1 GTSNPN and CDR2 SVGIG (reference sequence). The germline V and J ends were trimmed by 4 bases and 4 bases, with 7 bases remaining between them. The CDR3 DNA follows: TGTGCCTGGAACCGCATCACTGAAGCTTTCTTT. Its protein product is CAWNRITEAFF. Based on the CDR3 plus reference TRBV30 and TRBJ1-1, the full variable domain is SQTIHQWPATLVQPVGSPLSLECTVEGTSNPNLYWYRQAAGRGLQLLFYSVGIGQISSEVPQNLSASRPQDRQFILSSKKLLLSDSGFYLCAWNRITEAFFGQGTRLTVV.

The table lists this clone with a few counts. The chain recombines TRBV2 with TRBJ2-5; D gene ambiguous. Trimming took off 4 bases at V and 1 base at J, with 10 bases between the two ends. The length of the CDR3 is 14 residues. Germline CDR1 is SNHLY and CDR2 is FYNNEI. In DNA form, the CDR3 reads TGTGCCAGCAGTGTGGGCACGTTCCAAGAGACCCAGTACTTC. It translates to CASSVGTFQETQYF. Together with reference TRBV2 and TRBJ2-5, the CDR3 gives the full variable domain: EPEVTQTPSHQVTQMGQEVILRCVPISNHLYFYWYRQILGQKVEFLVSFYNNEISEKSEIFDDQFSVERPDGSNFTLKIRSTKLEDSAMYFCASSVGTFQETQYFGPGTRLLVL.

The chain couples TRBV5-1 to TRBJ2-7; 12 bases line up with TRBD2. J was trimmed by 2 bases and V by 2 bases; bases with no gene match: 2. Germline loops: CDR1 SGHRS, CDR2 YFSETQ. The CDR3 length is 15 residues. The CDR3 nucleotides are TGCGCCAGCAGCTTATCTAGCGGGAGGGCCTACGAGCAGTACTTC. This translates into CASSLSSGRAYEQYF.

Notes on this clone: Its ends do not fully match the called genes, so a read error is possible. J is TRBJ2-7 and V is TRBV9; 10 bases fit TRBD2. Germline CDR1 reads SGDLS; CDR2 reads YYNGEE. This CDR3 spans 13 amino acids. CDR3 amino acids: CASSASSGGQLSF. The CDR3 DNA sequence: TGTGCCAGCAGCGCGTCTAGCGGGGGCCAGCTATCCTTC.

The count of this clone is one. V and J are TRBV5-5 and TRBJ1-1, with 7 bases fitting TRBD1. The trim removed 4 bases at V and 4 bases at J, leaving 10 bases unmatched. The germline gives CDR1 SGHKS, CDR2 YYEKEE (reference sequence). CDR3 size: 15 residues. The CDR3 bases are TGTGCCAGCAGCCAAGTGAAGGGGGCGCCCACTGAAGCTTTCTTT. Encoded protein: CASSQVKGAPTEAFF. The whole variable domain, filled in from reference TRBV5-5 and TRBJ1-1, reads DAGVTQSPTHLIKTRGQQVTLRCSPISGHKSVSWYQQVLGQGPQFIFQYYEKEERGRGNFPDRFSARQFPNYSSELNVNALLLGDSALYLCASSQVKGAPTEAFFGQGTRLTVV.

A single count supports this clone. The V and J genes are TRBV10-3 and TRBJ2-5; perhaps TRBD1 as D (6 bases). The CDR3 is 15 amino acids. Between the trimmed V and J ends, which lost 0 bases and 4 bases, there was a span of 12 bases. Germline CDR1 and CDR2: ENHRY and SYGVKD. In DNA form, the CDR3 reads TGTGCCATCAGTGAGTCATTGGCAGGGGCAGAGACCCAGTACTTC. Translation: CAISESLAGAETQYF.

The chain links TRBV5-1 to TRBJ2-3, with TRBD1 as a possible D gene (5 bases). Germline CDR1 and CDR2: SGHRS and YFSETQ. Trimming removed 2 bases at V and 2 bases at J, with 12 bases between. The CDR3 sequence is 15 residues long. The CDR3 here is CASSLPVGHTDTQYF. CDR3 DNA: TGCGCCAGCAGCTTACCGGTGGGGCACACAGATACGCAGTATTTT.